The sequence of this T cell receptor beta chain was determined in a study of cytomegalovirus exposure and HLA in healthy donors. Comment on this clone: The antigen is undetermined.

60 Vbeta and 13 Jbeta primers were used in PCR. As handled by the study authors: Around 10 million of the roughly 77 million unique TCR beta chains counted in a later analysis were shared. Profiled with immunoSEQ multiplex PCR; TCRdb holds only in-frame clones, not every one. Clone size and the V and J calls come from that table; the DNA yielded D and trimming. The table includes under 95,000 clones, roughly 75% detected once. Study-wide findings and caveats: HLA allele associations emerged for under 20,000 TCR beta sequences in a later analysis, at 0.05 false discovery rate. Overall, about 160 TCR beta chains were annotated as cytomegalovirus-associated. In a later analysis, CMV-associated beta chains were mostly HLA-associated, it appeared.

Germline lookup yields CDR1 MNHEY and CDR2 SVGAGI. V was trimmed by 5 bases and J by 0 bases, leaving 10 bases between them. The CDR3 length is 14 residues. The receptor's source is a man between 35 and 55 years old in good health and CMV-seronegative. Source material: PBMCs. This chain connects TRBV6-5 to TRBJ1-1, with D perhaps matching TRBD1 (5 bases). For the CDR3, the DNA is TGTGCCAGCAGTCCAAGGACACTGAACACTGAAGCTTTCTTT. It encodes CASSPRTLNTEAFF.